This T cell receptor (beta chain) derives from a study of cytomegalovirus exposure and HLA in healthy donors. Study-wide background: HLA-typed donors contributed about 85 million unique TCRs, which were held in an early data release. Study observations and caveats: In a later analysis, HLA-associated beta chains showed higher expansion and lower generation probabilities than comparable chains.

A remark on this clone: The antigen is not known.

PCR primers comprised 60 Vbeta and 13 Jbeta primers. In the original processing: Unique TCR beta chains numbered about 79 million in a later analysis, with roughly 10 million shared. Method: immunoSEQ multiplex PCR; TCRdb's copy keeps in-frame clones and lacks some. V, J and clone size are those of that table, while D and trimming were read from the DNA. The sample lists roughly 140,000 clones, about 73% occurring once. Nominally healthy donors provided the samples, though records likely missed some immune exposures. The sequence came from a man aged 35-49 years in good health and CMV-seropositive. The sequenced material came from PBMCs.

The CDR3 protein is CASSPGTHQETQYF. DNA for the CDR3: TGCGCCAGCAGCCCAGGGACACATCAAGAGACCCAGTACTTC. V is TRBV5-1 and J is TRBJ2-5; possible D gene TRBD1, 6 bases. The CDR3 length is 14 residues. V dropped 4 bases and J dropped 2 bases, with 12 bases sitting between them. Germline loops: CDR1 SGHRS, CDR2 YFSETQ.